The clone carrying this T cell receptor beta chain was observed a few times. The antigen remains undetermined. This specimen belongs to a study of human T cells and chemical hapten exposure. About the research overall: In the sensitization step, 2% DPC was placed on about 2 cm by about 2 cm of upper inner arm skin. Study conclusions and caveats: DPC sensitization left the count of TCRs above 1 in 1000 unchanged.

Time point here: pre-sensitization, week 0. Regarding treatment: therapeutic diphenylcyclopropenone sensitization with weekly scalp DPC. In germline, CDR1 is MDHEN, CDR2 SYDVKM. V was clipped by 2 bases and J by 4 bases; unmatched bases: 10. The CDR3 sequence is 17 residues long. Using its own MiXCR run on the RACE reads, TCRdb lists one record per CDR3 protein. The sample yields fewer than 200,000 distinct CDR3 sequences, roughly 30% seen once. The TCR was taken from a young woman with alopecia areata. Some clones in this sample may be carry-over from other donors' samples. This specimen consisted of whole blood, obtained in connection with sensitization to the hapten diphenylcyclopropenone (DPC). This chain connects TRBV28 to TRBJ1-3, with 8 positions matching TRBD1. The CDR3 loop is CASSLPFGQGTGNTIYF. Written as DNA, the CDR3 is TGTGCCAGCAGTTTACCTTTCGGACAGGGCACGGGAAACACCATATATTTT.